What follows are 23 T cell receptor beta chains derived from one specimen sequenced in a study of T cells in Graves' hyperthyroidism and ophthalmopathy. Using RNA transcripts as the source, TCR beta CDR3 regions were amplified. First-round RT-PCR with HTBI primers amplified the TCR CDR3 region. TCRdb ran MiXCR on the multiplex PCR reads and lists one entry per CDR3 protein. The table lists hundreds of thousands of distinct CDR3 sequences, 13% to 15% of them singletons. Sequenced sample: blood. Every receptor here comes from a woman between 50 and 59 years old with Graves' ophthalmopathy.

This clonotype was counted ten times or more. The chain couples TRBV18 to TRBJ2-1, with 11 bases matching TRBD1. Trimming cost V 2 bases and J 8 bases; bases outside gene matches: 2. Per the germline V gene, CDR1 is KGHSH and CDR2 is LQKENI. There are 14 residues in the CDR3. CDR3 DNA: TGTGCCAGCTCACCAGGGACAGGGGGGGATGAGCAGTTCTTC. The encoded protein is CASSPGTGGDEQFF.

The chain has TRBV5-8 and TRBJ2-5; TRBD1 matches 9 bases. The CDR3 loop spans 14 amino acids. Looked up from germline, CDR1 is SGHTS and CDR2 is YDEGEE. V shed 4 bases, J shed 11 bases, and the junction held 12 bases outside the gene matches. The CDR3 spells CASSLFSDRGSQYF. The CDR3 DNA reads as TGTGCCAGCAGCCTATTCTCTGACAGGGGGTCTCAGTACTTC. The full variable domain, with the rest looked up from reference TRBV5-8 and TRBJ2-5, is EAGVTQSPTHLIKTRGQQATLRCSPISGHTSVYWYQQALGLGLQFLLWYDEGEERNRGNFPPRFSGRQFPNYSSELNVNALELEDSALYLCASSLFSDRGSQYFGPGTRLLVL.

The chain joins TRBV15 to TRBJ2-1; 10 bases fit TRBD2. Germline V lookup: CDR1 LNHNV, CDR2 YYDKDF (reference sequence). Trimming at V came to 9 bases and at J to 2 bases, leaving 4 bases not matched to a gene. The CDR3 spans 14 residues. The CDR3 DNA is TGTGCCACAGCGGGAGGGCCCGCCTACAATGAGCAGTTCTTC. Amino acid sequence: CATAGGPAYNEQFF.

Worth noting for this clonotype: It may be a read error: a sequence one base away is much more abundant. For the CDR3, the DNA is TGTGCCAGCAGCTTAGTTCGGAGCTACGAGCAGTACTTC. Its translation is CASSLVRSYEQYF. The chain employs TRBV7-9 and TRBJ2-7; no firm D call. V was cut by 1 base and J by 3 bases, with 7 bases left in between. The length of the CDR3 is 13 residues. CDR1 is SEHNR and CDR2 is FQNEAQ in the germline V gene (reference sequence).

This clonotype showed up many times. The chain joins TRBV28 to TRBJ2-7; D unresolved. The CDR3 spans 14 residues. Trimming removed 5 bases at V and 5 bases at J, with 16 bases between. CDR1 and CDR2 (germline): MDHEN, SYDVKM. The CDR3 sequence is CASSAMNRPHEQYF. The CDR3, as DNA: TGTGCCAGCAGTGCCATGAACCGGCCCCACGAGCAGTACTTC.

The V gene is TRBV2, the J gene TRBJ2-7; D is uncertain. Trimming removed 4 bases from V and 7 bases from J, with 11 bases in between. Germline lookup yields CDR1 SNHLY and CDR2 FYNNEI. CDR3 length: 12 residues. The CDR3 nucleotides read TGTGCCAGCAGTGCTGGGGAAGGTGAGCAGTACTTC. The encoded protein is CASSAGEGEQYF.

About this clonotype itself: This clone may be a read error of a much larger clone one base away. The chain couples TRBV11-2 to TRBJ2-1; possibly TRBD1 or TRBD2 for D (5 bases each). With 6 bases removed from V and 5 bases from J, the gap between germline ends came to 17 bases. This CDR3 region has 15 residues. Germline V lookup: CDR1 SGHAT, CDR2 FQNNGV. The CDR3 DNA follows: TGTGCCAGCAGTAGACTTGGGGGTCCCAACAATGAGCAGTTCTTC. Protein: CASSRLGGPNNEQFF.

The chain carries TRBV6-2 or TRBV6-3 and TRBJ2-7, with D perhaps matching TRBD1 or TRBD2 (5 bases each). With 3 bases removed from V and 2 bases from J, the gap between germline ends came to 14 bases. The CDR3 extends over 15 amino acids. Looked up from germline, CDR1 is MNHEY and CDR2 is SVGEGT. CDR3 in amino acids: CASSYEGIVAYEQYF. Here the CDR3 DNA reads TGTGCCAGCAGTTATGAGGGGATCGTGGCCTACGAGCAGTACTTC.

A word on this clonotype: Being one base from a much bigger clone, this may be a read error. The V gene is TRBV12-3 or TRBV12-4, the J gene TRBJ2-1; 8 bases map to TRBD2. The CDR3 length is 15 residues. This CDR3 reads CASIFSASGYNKQFF. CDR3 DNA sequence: TGTGCCAGCATTTTCTCGGCTAGCGGGTACAATAAGCAGTTCTTC.

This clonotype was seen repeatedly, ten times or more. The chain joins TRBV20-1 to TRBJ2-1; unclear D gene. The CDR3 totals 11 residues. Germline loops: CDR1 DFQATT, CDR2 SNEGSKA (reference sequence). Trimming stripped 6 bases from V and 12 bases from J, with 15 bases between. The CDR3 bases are TGCAGTGCCGACGAGAGCTATGGGCAGTTCTTC. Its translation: CSADESYGQFF.

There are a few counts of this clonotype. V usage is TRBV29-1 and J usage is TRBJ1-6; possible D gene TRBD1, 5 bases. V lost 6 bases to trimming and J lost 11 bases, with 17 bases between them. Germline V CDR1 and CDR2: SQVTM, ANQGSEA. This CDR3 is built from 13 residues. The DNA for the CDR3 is TGCAGCGTCAGAATCCGGGACGGGACACCCCTCCACTTT. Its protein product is CSVRIRDGTPLHF.

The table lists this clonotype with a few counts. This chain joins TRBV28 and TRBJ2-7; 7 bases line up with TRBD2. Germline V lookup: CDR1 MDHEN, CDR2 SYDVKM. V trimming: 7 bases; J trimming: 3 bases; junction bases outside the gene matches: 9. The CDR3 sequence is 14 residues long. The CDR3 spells CASTPLAASYEQYF. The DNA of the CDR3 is TGTGCCAGCACCCCCCTAGCGGCCAGCTACGAGCAGTACTTC.

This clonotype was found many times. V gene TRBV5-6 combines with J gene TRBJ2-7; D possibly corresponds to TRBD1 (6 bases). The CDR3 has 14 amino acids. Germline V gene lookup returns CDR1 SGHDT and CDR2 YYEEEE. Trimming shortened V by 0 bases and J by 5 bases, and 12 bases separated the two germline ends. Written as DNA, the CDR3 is TGTGCCAGCAGCTTGGGAGGGGGTCTTCACGAGCAGTACTTC. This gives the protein CASSLGGGLHEQYF.

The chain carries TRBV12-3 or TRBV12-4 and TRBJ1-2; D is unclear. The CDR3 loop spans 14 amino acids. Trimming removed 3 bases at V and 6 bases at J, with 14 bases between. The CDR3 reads CASSLVKNPNGYTF. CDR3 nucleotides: TGTGCCAGCAGTTTGGTCAAAAACCCGAATGGCTACACCTTC.

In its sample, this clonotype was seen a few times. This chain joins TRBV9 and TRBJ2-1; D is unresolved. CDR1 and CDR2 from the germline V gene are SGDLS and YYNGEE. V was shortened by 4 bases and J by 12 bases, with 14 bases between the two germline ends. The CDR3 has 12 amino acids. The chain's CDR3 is CASSPSLGGQFF. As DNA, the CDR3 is TGTGCCAGCAGCCCGTCCTTGGGCGGGCAGTTCTTC. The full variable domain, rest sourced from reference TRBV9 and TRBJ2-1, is DSGVTQTPKHLITATGQRVTLRCSPRSGDLSVYWYQQSLDQGLQFLIQYYNGEERAKGNILERFSAQQFPDLHSELNLSSLELGDSALYFCASSPSLGGQFFGPGTRLTVL.

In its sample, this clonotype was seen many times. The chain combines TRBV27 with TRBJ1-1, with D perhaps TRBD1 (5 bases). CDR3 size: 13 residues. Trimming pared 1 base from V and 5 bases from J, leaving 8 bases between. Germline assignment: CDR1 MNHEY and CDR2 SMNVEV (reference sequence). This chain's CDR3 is CASSLFRGTEAFF. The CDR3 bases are TGTGCCAGCAGTTTATTTAGGGGTACTGAAGCTTTCTTT.

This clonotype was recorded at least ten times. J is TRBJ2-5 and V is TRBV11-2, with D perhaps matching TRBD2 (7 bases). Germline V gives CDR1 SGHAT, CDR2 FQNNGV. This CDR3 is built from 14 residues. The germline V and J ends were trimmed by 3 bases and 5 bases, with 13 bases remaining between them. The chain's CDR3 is CASSFPGGRETQYF. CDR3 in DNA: TGTGCCAGCAGCTTCCCGGGGGGCAGGGAGACCCAGTACTTC.

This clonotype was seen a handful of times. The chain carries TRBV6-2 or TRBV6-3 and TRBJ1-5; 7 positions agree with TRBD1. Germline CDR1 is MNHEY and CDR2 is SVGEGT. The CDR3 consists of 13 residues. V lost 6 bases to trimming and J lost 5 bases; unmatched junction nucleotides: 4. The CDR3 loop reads CASSYDRDQPQHF. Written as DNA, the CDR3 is TGTGCCAGCAGCTACGACAGGGATCAGCCCCAGCATTTT.

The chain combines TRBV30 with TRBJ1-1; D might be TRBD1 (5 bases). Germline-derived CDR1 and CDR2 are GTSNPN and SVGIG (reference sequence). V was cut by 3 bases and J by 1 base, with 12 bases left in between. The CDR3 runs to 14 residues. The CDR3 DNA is TGTGCCTGGAGGGACATGTCAAGGAACACTGAAGCTTTCTTT. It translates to CAWRDMSRNTEAFF. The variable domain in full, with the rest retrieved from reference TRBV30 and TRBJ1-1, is SQTIHQWPATLVQPVGSPLSLECTVEGTSNPNLYWYRQAAGRGLQLLFYSVGIGQISSEVPQNLSASRPQDRQFILSSKKLLLSDSGFYLCAWRDMSRNTEAFFGQGTRLTVV.

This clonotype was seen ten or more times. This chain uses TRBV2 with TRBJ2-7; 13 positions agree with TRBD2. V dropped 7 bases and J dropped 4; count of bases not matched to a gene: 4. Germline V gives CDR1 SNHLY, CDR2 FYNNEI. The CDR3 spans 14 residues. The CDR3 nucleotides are TGTGCCAGCAATATACTAGCGGGAGGGTACGAGCAGTACTTC. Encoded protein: CASNILAGGYEQYF. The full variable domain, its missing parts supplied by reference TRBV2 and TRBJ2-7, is EPEVTQTPSHQVTQMGQEVILRCVPISNHLYFYWYRQILGQKVEFLVSFYNNEISEKSEIFDDQFSVERPDGSNFTLKIRSTKLEDSAMYFCASNILAGGYEQYFGPGTRLTVT.

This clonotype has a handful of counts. The DNA for the CDR3 is TGTGCCAGCAGTAAACAACAGGGGGTAAGCAATCAGCCCCAGCATTTT. Protein product: CASSKQQGVSNQPQHF. The chain carries TRBV6-1 and TRBJ1-5, with TRBD1 identical over 8 bases. V was clipped by 5 bases and J by 1 base; unmatched bases: 7. There are 16 residues in the CDR3. Germline V gene lookup returns CDR1 MNHNS and CDR2 SASEGT.

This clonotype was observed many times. CDR3 sequence: CAWARVAGGYEQYF. The CDR3 nucleotides read TGTGCCTGGGCGAGGGTAGCGGGAGGGTACGAGCAGTACTTC. This chain joins TRBV30 and TRBJ2-7; 11 positions match TRBD2. Germline V gives CDR1 GTSNPN, CDR2 SVGIG (reference sequence). The CDR3 runs to 14 residues. Trimming at V came to 5 bases and at J to 4 bases, leaving 7 bases not matched to a gene.

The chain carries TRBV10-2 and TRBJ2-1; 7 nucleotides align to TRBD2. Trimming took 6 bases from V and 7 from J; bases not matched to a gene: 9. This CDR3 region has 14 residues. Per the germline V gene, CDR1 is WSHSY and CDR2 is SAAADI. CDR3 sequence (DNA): TGCGCCAGCAGCGCGGGACTACCCCCAAATGAGCAGTTCTTC. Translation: CASSAGLPPNEQFF.